One and the same sample provided the 12 T cell receptor beta chains below, sequenced in a study of early T cells in non-severe SARS-CoV-2 infection. A single record per CDR3 protein comes from TCRdb applying MiXCR to the 5' RACE reads. Of 55,000 to 80,000 distinct CDR3 sequences listed, around 12% are singletons. The sample was whole blood, taken at baseline. Receptors originate from an adult who was a healthcare worker with PCR-confirmed SARS-CoV-2 infection or an uninfected control (not recorded which).

The chain carries TRBV5-1 and TRBJ2-1; D remains ambiguous. V lost 4 bases and J lost 7, with 6 bases in between. This CDR3 region has 11 residues. The germline V gene encodes CDR1 SGHRS and CDR2 YFSETQ. In DNA, the CDR3 is TGCGCCAGCAGCGCTCATAATGAGCAGTTCTTC. Its translation is CASSAHNEQFF. Filled out from reference TRBV5-1 and TRBJ2-1, the complete variable domain reads KAGVTQTPRYLIKTRGQQVTLSCSPISGHRSVSWYQQTPGQGLQFLFEYFSETQRNKGNFPGRFSGRQFSNSRSEMNVSTLELGDSALYLCASSAHNEQFFGPGTRLTVL.

CDR3 nucleotides: TGTGCCAGCAGTGACCAGGGGGCGGAGTACAATGAGCAGTTCTTC. Its translation: CASSDQGAEYNEQFF. The V gene is TRBV6-4, the J gene TRBJ2-1, with TRBD1 identical over 8 bases. This CDR3 has 15 residues. Trimming at V came to 2 bases and at J to 4 bases, leaving 4 bases not matched to a gene. Germline assignment: CDR1 MRHNA and CDR2 SNTAGT.

Worth noting for this clonotype: A much larger clone sits a single nucleotide away, making a read error possible. The genes are TRBV24-1 and TRBJ2-3; D is possibly TRBD2 (6 bases). V was clipped by 5 bases and J by 0 bases, with 8 bases between them. Germline V CDR1 and CDR2: KGHDR, SFDVKD. The CDR3 spans 14 residues. The CDR3 DNA follows: TGTGCCACCAGTGCCGGGACTAGCACAGATACGCAGTATTTT. Amino acid sequence: CATSAGTSTDTQYF.

V usage is TRBV7-2 and J usage is TRBJ2-4; 9 bases map to TRBD1. J gave up 9 bases and V 5 bases, and 14 bases lay outside the gene matches. The CDR3 covers 16 residues. Germline CDR1 is SGHTA and CDR2 is FQGNSA. CDR3 residues: CASSTTGGTSLVIQYF. CDR3 coding DNA: TGTGCCAGCAGCACTACAGGGGGCACCTCGTTAGTCATTCAGTACTTC. Together with reference TRBV7-2 and TRBJ2-4, the CDR3 gives the full variable domain: GAGVSQSPSNKVTEKGKDVELRCDPISGHTALYWYRQSLGQGLEFLIYFQGNSAPDKSGLPSDRFSAERTGGSVSTLTIQRTQQEDSAVYLCASSTTGGTSLVIQYFGAGTRLSVL.

This clonotype has only a few counts. The chain combines TRBV18 with TRBJ2-7; D not resolved. Germline-derived CDR1 and CDR2 are KGHSH and LQKENI. The CDR3 runs 14 residues. Trimming shortened V by 0 bases and J by 6 bases, and 12 bases separated the two germline ends. CDR3 DNA: TGTGCCAGCTCACCACCGGTAAGAACGGGCGAGCAGTACTTC. It codes for CASSPPVRTGEQYF.

The table lists this clonotype with a few counts. The rearrangement uses TRBV10-1 and TRBJ2-1; D possibly corresponds to TRBD2 (6 bases). CDR1 is WNHNN and CDR2 is SYGVQD in the germline V gene (reference sequence). The CDR3 totals 12 residues. Trimming took off 10 bases at V and 9 bases at J, with 16 bases between the two ends. CDR3 nucleotide sequence: TGCGCCACCTTACTAGTGGGGGGTGAGCAGTTCTTC. Its protein is CATLLVGGEQFF.

The rearrangement links TRBV20-1 to TRBJ2-7, with a possible D match to TRBD2 (6 bases). CDR3 size: 14 residues. CDR1 and CDR2 from the germline V gene are DFQATT and SNEGSKA (reference sequence). Trimming stripped 6 bases from V and 2 bases from J, with 17 bases between. The CDR3 DNA reads TGCAGTGCCCCACGAGGCGGGGCGACCTACGAGCAGTACTTC. This translates into CSAPRGGATYEQYF.

V is TRBV6-1 and J is TRBJ2-7; D possibly corresponds to TRBD1 (7 bases). This CDR3 has 15 residues. Germline values: CDR1 MNHNS, CDR2 SASEGT. Trimming removed 5 bases at V and 2 bases at J, with 16 bases between. DNA of the CDR3: TGTGCCAGCAGTACCCAGGGGGAGGCCCCCTACGAGCAGTACTTC. Its translation is CASSTQGEAPYEQYF.

This clonotype occurred many times. This rearrangement joins TRBV5-5 to TRBJ2-2, with 9 nucleotides matching TRBD2. With V trimmed by 0 bases and J by 2 bases, 8 bases remained unmatched. CDR3 size: 18 residues. Germline assignment: CDR1 SGHKS and CDR2 YYEKEE (reference sequence). The CDR3 spells CASSLDGPAGGNTGELFF. CDR3 in DNA: TGTGCCAGCAGCTTGGACGGTCCAGCGGGAGGAAACACCGGGGAGCTGTTTTTT.

The chain couples TRBV20-1 to TRBJ2-5; 7 bases are shared with TRBD2. This CDR3 has 14 residues. Germline V gene sequence: CDR1 DFQATT, CDR2 SNEGSKA (reference sequence). V was pared by 5 bases and J by 2 bases, with 8 bases of the junction left unmatched. The CDR3 DNA is TGCAGTGCTTCTTCCCGGACTAGGCAAGAGACCCAGTACTTC. Translating it yields CSASSRTRQETQYF.

The J gene is TRBJ2-1, the V gene TRBV29-1; 8 nucleotides match TRBD2. This CDR3 spans 14 amino acids. Germline loops: CDR1 SQVTM, CDR2 ANQGSEA. V lost 6 bases and J lost 1; bases outside the gene matches: 5. CDR3 bases: TGCAGCGTCGTCGGGGGGGCATCCTACAATGAGCAGTTCTTC. The encoded protein is CSVVGGASYNEQFF.

The genes are TRBV11-2 and TRBJ2-7; 10 bases fit TRBD2. CDR1 is SGHAT, CDR2 FQNNGV, per germline. J gave up 0 bases and V 2 bases, and 7 bases lay outside the gene matches. The CDR3 has 17 amino acids. CDR3 in DNA: TGTGCCAGCAGCTTACTCAGGACTAGCGGACTCTCCTACGAGCAGTACTTC. Protein: CASSLLRTSGLSYEQYF. Full variable domain (rest looked up from reference TRBV11-2 and TRBJ2-7): EAGVAQSPRYKIIEKRQSVAFWCNPISGHATLYWYQQILGQGPKLLIQFQNNGVVDDSQLPKDRFSAERLKGVDSTLKIQPAKLEDSAVYLCASSLLRTSGLSYEQYFGPGTRLTVT.